These T cell receptor beta chains were read from a single sample in a study of cytomegalovirus exposure and HLA in healthy donors. TCRdb's copy holds only in-frame clones and misses some; the assay was immunoSEQ multiplex PCR. The sample shows about 250,000 clones, over 75% of them seen only once. Sequences were obtained from PBMCs. These receptors were taken from a young man in good health and CMV-seropositive. The CDR3 runs from the conserved cysteine through the conserved F or W. D genes are given only for firm matches. Size tells how often a clone was seen (once, few, many) or the class of an expanded clone, and some rows leave it out.

CDR3 protein: CASSAAGYGYTF
CDR3 DNA: TGTGCCAGCAGCGCCGCAGGGTACGGCTACACCTTC
J gene: TRBJ1-2
D gene: -
V gene: TRBV7-9
clone size: -

CDR3 protein: CSVDRGNDEQYF
CDR3 DNA: TGCAGCGTAGACAGGGGGAACGACGAGCAGTACTTC
J gene: TRBJ2-7
D gene: TRBD1
V gene: TRBV29-1
clone size: -

CDR3 protein: CASSLGLKPDSGNTIYF
CDR3 DNA: TGTGCCAGCAGCTTAGGTTTGAAACCCGACTCTGGAAACACCATATATTTT
J gene: TRBJ1-3
D gene: -
V gene: TRBV7-2
clone size: -

CDR3 protein: CASSLSTDSYEQYF
CDR3 DNA: TGCGCCAGCAGCCTCTCGACAGACTCCTACGAGCAGTACTTC
J gene: TRBJ2-7
D gene: -
V gene: TRBV5-1
clone size: -

CDR3 protein: CASSIFGTTYDGYTF
CDR3 DNA: TGTGCCAGTAGTATTTTCGGGACAACCTATGATGGCTACACCTTC
J gene: TRBJ1-2
D gene: -
V gene: TRBV19
clone size: -

CDR3 protein: CASSPGTFSYEQYF
CDR3 DNA: TGCGCCAGCAGCCCGGGGACTTTCTCCTACGAGCAGTACTTC
J gene: TRBJ2-7
D gene: -
V gene: TRBV5-1
clone size: -

CDR3 protein: CASSQATYEQYF
CDR3 DNA: TGTGCCAGCAGCCAAGCTACCTACGAGCAGTACTTC
J gene: TRBJ2-7
D gene: -
V gene: TRBV14
clone size: few

CDR3 protein: CASSQAPSTNTGELFF
CDR3 DNA: TGCGCCAGCAGCCAAGCGCCTTCAACGAACACCGGGGAGCTGTTTTTT
J gene: TRBJ2-2
D gene: -
V gene: TRBV4-1
clone size: -

CDR3 protein: CASSLDSGRDTQYF
CDR3 DNA: TGCGCCAGCAGCTTGGATTCAGGGAGGGATACGCAGTATTTT
J gene: TRBJ2-3
D gene: -
V gene: TRBV5-1
clone size: -

CDR3 protein: CASRNNRGPYEQYF
CDR3 DNA: TGTGCCAGCAGAAACAACAGGGGTCCCTACGAGCAGTACTTC
J gene: TRBJ2-7
D gene: TRBD1
V gene: TRBV6-5
clone size: -

CDR3 protein: CASSAGGTVTAFYGYTF
CDR3 DNA: TGTGCCAGCAGCGCCGGGGGGACAGTGACTGCGTTCTATGGCTACACCTTC
J gene: TRBJ1-2
D gene: TRBD1
V gene: TRBV9
clone size: few

CDR3 protein: CASSDWFSGNTIYF
CDR3 DNA: TGTGCCAGCAGTGACTGGTTCTCTGGAAACACCATATATTTT
J gene: TRBJ1-3
D gene: -
V gene: TRBV6-1
clone size: -

CDR3 protein: CASSLAGTGADTQYF
CDR3 DNA: TGCGCCAGCAGCTTGGCCGGGACAGGGGCAGATACGCAGTATTTT
J gene: TRBJ2-3
D gene: TRBD1
V gene: TRBV5-1
clone size: -

CDR3 protein: CAISESPGLAHEQYF
CDR3 DNA: TGTGCCATCAGTGAGTCCCCGGGATTAGCCCACGAGCAGTACTTC
J gene: TRBJ2-7
D gene: -
V gene: TRBV10-3
clone size: -

CDR3 protein: CASSRDSNYGYTF
CDR3 DNA: TGCGCCAGCAGCCGGGACAGCAACTATGGCTACACCTTC
J gene: TRBJ1-2
D gene: TRBD1
V gene: TRBV5-1
clone size: -

CDR3 protein: CASSNAGYSNQPQHF
CDR3 DNA: TGTGCCAGTAGCAATGCGGGGTATAGCAATCAGCCCCAGCATTTT
J gene: TRBJ1-5
D gene: -
V gene: TRBV19
clone size: -

CDR3 protein: CASSLQTAYEQYF
CDR3 DNA: TGTGCCAGCAGCTTACAGACAGCTTACGAGCAGTACTTC
J gene: TRBJ2-7
D gene: -
V gene: TRBV11-2
clone size: many

CDR3 protein: CASSYSRDNEQFF
CDR3 DNA: TGTGCCAGCAGTTACTCGAGAGACAATGAGCAGTTCTTC
J gene: TRBJ2-1
D gene: -
V gene: TRBV6-5
clone size: -

CDR3 protein: CALFSGGQPQHF
CDR3 DNA: TGTGCCCTCTTCAGTGGGGGTCAGCCCCAGCATTTT
J gene: TRBJ1-5
D gene: -
V gene: TRBV30
clone size: -

CDR3 protein: CASSRRGTAQHF
CDR3 DNA: TGTGCCAGCAGCCGGCGGGGTACGGCCCAGCATTTT
J gene: TRBJ1-5
D gene: -
V gene: TRBV5-6
clone size: -

CDR3 protein: CASSPGDSSGNTIYF
CDR3 DNA: TGCGCCAGCAGCCCAGGGGACAGCTCTGGAAACACCATATATTTT
J gene: TRBJ1-3
D gene: TRBD1
V gene: TRBV5-1
clone size: -

CDR3 protein: CASSPHPNQPQHF
CDR3 DNA: TGTGCCAGCAGCCCCCACCCGAATCAGCCCCAGCATTTT
J gene: TRBJ1-5
D gene: -
V gene: TRBV14
clone size: -

CDR3 protein: CASSPEREGLAGEREQYF
CDR3 DNA: TGTGCCAGCAGCCCCGAACGGGAAGGACTAGCGGGAGAAAGAGAGCAGTACTTC
J gene: TRBJ2-7
D gene: TRBD2
V gene: TRBV9
clone size: -

CDR3 protein: CASISGQGNYNEQFF
CDR3 DNA: TGTGCCAGCATCTCGGGGCAGGGCAACTACAATGAGCAGTTCTTC
J gene: TRBJ2-1
D gene: -
V gene: TRBV28
clone size: -

CDR3 protein: CASSPRGGSYGYTF
CDR3 DNA: TGTGCCAGCAGCCCTAGAGGGGGGTCCTATGGCTACACCTTC
J gene: TRBJ1-2
D gene: -
V gene: TRBV5-6
clone size: -

CDR3 protein: CASSEAKGDYGYTF
CDR3 DNA: TGTGCCAGCAGTGAAGCTAAGGGGGACTATGGCTACACCTTC
J gene: TRBJ1-2
D gene: -
V gene: TRBV6-1
clone size: -

CDR3 protein: CASSFGLQETQYF
CDR3 DNA: TGTGCCAGCAGTTTCGGACTTCAAGAGACCCAGTACTTC
J gene: TRBJ2-5
D gene: -
V gene: TRBV27
clone size: -

CDR3 protein: CASSYTDINTEAFF
CDR3 DNA: TGTGCCAGCAGCTACACCGACATAAACACTGAAGCTTTCTTT
J gene: TRBJ1-1
D gene: -
V gene: TRBV13
clone size: -

CDR3 protein: CASSLGLTTHRSF
CDR3 DNA: TGTGCCAGCAGCTTAGGCCTGACCACCCACCGCTCCTTC
J gene: TRBJ2-4
D gene: -
V gene: TRBV7-9
clone size: -

CDR3 protein: CASSELAGGRGDEQFF
CDR3 DNA: TGTGCCAGCAGCGAACTAGCGGGAGGGCGGGGGGATGAGCAGTTCTTC
J gene: TRBJ2-1
D gene: TRBD2
V gene: TRBV5-6
clone size: -

CDR3 protein: CASRGPGRRETDTQYF
CDR3 DNA: TGTGCCAGCAGGGGCCCCGGCAGGAGAGAGACAGATACGCAGTATTTT
J gene: TRBJ2-3
D gene: -
V gene: TRBV2
clone size: -

CDR3 protein: CASSWDRVNTEAFF
CDR3 DNA: TGTGCCAGCAGTTGGGACAGGGTTAACACTGAAGCTTTCTTT
J gene: TRBJ1-1
D gene: TRBD1
V gene: TRBV6-5
clone size: -

CDR3 protein: CASSPPRGQGEAFF
CDR3 DNA: TGTGCCAGCAGCCCCCCTAGGGGACAGGGTGAAGCTTTCTTT
J gene: TRBJ1-1
D gene: TRBD1
V gene: TRBV5-4
clone size: -

CDR3 protein: CASSAGDRETPVF
CDR3 DNA: TGTGCCAGCAGCGCGGGAGACAGGGAAACCCCGGTCTTC
J gene: TRBJ2-1
D gene: -
V gene: TRBV11-3
clone size: -

CDR3 protein: CAVFNGRGYAYGYTF
CDR3 DNA: TGTGCCGTTTTTAATGGCCGAGGATACGCCTATGGCTACACCTTC
J gene: TRBJ1-2
D gene: -
V gene: TRBV30
clone size: -

CDR3 protein: CASSLGGTISGNEQFF
CDR3 DNA: TGTGCCAGCAGTTTGGGGGGTACGATCTCCGGCAATGAGCAGTTCTTC
J gene: TRBJ2-1
D gene: -
V gene: TRBV28
clone size: -